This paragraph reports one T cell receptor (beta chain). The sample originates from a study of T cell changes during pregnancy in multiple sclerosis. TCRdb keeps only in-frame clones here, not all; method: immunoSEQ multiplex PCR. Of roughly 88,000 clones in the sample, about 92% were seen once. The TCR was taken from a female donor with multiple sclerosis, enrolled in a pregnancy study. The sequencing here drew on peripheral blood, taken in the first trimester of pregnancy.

The CDR3 spells CASSSSGRFNEQYF. CDR3 in DNA: TGTGCCAGCAGCTCGAGCGGGAGGTTCAACGAGCAGTACTTC. This chain connects TRBV5-4 to TRBJ2-7, with 9 bases lining up with TRBD2. Germline V gene sequence: CDR1 SGHNT, CDR2 YYREEE (reference sequence). After removal of 3 bases from V and 5 bases from J, the junction contained 6 bases not matched to a gene. There are 14 residues in the CDR3.